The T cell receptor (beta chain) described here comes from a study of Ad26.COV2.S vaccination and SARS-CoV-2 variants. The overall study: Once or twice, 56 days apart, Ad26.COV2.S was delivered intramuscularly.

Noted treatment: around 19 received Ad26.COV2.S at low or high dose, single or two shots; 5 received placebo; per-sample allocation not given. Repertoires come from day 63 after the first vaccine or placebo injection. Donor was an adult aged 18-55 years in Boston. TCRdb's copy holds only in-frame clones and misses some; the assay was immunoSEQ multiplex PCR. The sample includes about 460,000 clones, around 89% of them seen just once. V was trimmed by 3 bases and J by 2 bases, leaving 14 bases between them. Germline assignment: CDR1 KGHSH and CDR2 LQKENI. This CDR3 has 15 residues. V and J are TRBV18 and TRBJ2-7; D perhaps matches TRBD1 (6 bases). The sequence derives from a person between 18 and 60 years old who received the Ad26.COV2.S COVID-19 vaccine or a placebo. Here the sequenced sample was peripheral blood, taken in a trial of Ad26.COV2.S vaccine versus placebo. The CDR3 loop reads CASSPSLGDTYEQYF. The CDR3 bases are TGTGCCAGCTCACCCTCTTTGGGGGACACCTACGAGCAGTACTTC. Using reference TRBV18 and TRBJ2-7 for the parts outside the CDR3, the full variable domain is NAGVMQNPRHLVRRRGQEARLRCSPMKGHSHVYWYRQLPEEGLKFMVYLQKENIIDESGMPKERFSAEFPKEGPSILRIQQVVRGDSAAYFCASSPSLGDTYEQYFGPGTRLTVT.